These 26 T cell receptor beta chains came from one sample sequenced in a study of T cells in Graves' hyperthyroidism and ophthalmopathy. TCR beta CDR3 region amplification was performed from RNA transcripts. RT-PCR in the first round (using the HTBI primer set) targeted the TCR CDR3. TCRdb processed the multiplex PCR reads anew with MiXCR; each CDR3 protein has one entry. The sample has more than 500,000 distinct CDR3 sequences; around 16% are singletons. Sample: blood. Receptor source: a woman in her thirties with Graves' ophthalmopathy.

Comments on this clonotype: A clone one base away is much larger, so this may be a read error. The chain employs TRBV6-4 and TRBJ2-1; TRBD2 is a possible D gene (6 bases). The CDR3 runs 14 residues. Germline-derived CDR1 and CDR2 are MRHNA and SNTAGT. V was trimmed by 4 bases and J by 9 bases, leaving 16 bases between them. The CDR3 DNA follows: TGTGCCAGCAGTGCCGGGACTGGCGGTTTTGAGCAGTTCTTC. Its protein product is CASSAGTGGFEQFF.

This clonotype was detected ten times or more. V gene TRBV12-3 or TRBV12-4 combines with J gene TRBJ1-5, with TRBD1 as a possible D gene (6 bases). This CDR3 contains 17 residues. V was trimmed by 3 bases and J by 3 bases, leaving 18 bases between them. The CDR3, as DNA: TGTGCCAGCAGTTTCTCTTTGGGGGGCCAGAACAATCAGCCCCAGCATTTT. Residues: CASSFSLGGQNNQPQHF.

CDR3 coding DNA: TGCAGTGCTCGGGACAGGGTAGGCGGGAGCATGGAAGAGCAGTACTTC. It translates to CSARDRVGGSMEEQYF. The genes are TRBV20-1 and TRBJ2-7; TRBD1 matches 9 bases. The germline CDR1 and CDR2 sequences are DFQATT and SNEGSKA (reference sequence). The trim removed 5 bases at V and 7 bases at J, leaving 18 bases unmatched. This CDR3 has 16 amino acids.

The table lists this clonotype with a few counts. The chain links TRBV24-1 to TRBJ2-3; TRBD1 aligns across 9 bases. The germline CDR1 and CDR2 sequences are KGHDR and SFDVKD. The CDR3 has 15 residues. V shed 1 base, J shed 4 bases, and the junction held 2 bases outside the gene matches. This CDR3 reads CATSDFDRGADTQYF. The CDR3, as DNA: TGTGCCACCAGTGATTTTGACAGGGGGGCAGATACGCAGTATTTT.

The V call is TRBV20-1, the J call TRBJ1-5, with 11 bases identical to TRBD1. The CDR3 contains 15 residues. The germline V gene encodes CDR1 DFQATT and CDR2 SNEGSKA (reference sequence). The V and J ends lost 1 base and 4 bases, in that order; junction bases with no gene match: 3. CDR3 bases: TGCAGTGCTAGAGCGGACAGGGGGCTGAATCAGCCCCAGCATTTT. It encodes CSARADRGLNQPQHF.

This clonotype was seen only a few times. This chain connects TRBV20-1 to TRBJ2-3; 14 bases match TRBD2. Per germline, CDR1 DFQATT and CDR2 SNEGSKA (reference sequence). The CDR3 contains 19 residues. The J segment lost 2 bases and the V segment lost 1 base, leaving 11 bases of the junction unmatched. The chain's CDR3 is CSARGGLAGVGGPTDTQYF. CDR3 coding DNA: TGCAGTGCTAGAGGGGGACTAGCGGGAGTTGGTGGGCCCACAGATACGCAGTATTTT.

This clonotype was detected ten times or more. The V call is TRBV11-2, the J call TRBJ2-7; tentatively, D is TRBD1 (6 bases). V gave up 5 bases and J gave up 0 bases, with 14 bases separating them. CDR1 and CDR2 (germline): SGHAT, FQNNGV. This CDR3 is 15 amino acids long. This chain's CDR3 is CASSAGTLYSYEQYF. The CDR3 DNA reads TGTGCCAGCAGCGCCGGGACACTATACTCCTACGAGCAGTACTTC.

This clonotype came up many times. CDR3: CASSDLQETQYF. The DNA for the CDR3 is TGTGCCAGCAGTGACCTCCAAGAGACCCAGTACTTC. The gene calls are TRBV2 and TRBJ2-5, with D hard to call. V lost 3 bases and J 1 base, leaving 3 bases between the germline ends. The CDR3 totals 12 residues. Looked up from germline, CDR1 is SNHLY and CDR2 is FYNNEI.

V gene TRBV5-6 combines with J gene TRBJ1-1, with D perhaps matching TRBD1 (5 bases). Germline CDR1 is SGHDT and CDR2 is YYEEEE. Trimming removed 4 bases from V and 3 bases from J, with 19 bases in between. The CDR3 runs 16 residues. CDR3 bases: TGTGCCAGCAGCCGGGCCGGGGTGGGGCGGGACACTGAAGCTTTCTTT. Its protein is CASSRAGVGRDTEAFF.

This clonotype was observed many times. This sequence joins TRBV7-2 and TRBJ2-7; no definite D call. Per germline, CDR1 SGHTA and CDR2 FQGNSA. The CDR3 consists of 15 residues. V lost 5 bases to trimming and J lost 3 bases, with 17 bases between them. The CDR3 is CASSTGPPPHYEQYF. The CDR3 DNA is TGTGCCAGCAGCACTGGACCCCCTCCCCACTACGAGCAGTACTTC.

As DNA, the CDR3 is TGCGCCAGCAGCTTGAAGTCACAAGAGACCCAGTACTTC. It specifies CASSLKSQETQYF. The chain links TRBV5-1 to TRBJ2-5, with D unclear. The CDR3 contains 13 residues. From germline, CDR1 is SGHRS and CDR2 YFSETQ. Deletions cut 1 base from V and 2 bases from J, with 6 bases between.

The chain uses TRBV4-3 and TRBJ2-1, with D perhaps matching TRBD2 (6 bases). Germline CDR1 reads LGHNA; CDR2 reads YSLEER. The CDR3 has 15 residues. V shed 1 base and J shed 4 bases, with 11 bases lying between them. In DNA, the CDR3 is TGCGCCAGCAGCCAAGGGCGGGACGAGTACAATGAGCAGTTCTTC. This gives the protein CASSQGRDEYNEQFF.

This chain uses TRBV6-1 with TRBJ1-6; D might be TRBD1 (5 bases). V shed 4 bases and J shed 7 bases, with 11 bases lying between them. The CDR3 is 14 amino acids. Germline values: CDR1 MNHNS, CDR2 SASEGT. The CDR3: CASSGDAGNSPLHF. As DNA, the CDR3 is TGTGCCAGCAGTGGGGACGCAGGCAATTCACCCCTCCACTTT.

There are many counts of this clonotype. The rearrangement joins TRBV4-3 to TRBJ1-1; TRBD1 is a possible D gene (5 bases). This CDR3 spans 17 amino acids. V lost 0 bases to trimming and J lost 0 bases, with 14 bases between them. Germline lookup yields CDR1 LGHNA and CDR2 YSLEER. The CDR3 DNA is TGCGCCAGCAGCCAAGATACTGGGGGGATTATGAACACTGAAGCTTTCTTT. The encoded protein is CASSQDTGGIMNTEAFF.

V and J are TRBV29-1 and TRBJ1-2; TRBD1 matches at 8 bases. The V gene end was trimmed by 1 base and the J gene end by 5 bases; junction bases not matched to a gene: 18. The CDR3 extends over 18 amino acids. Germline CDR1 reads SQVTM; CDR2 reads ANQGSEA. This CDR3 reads CSVEVFLGDRGGGYGYTF. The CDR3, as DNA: TGCAGCGTTGAAGTTTTCCTCGGCGACAGGGGAGGGGGATATGGCTACACCTTC.

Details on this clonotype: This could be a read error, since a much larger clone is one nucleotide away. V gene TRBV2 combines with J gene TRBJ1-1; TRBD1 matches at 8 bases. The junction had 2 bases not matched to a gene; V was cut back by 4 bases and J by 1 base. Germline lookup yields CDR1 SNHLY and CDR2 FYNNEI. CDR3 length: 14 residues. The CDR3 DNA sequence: TGTGCCAGCAGTGTACAGGGGGAGAACACTGAAGCTTTCTTT. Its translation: CASSVQGENTEAFF. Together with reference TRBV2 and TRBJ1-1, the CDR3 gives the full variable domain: EPEVTQTPSHQVTQMGQEVILRCVPISNHLYFYWYRQILGQKVEFLVSFYNNEISEKSEIFDDQFSVERPDGSNFTLKIRSTKLEDSAMYFCASSVQGENTEAFFGQGTRLTVV.

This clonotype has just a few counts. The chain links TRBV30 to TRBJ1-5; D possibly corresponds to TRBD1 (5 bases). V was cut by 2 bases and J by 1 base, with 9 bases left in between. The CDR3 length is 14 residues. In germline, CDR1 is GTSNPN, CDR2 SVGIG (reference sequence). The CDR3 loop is CAWSSGLSNQPQHF. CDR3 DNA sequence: TGTGCCTGGAGTTCGGGACTCAGCAATCAGCCCCAGCATTTT. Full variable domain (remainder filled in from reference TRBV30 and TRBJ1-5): SQTIHQWPATLVQPVGSPLSLECTVEGTSNPNLYWYRQAAGRGLQLLFYSVGIGQISSEVPQNLSASRPQDRQFILSSKKLLLSDSGFYLCAWSSGLSNQPQHFGDGTRLSIL.

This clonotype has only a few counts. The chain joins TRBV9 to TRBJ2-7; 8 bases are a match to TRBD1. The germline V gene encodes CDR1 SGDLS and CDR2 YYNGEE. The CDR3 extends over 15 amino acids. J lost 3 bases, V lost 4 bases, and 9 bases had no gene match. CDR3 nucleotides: TGTGCCAGCAGCCCCGGGGACAGGAGCGTCTACGAGCAGTACTTC. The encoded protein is CASSPGDRSVYEQYF.

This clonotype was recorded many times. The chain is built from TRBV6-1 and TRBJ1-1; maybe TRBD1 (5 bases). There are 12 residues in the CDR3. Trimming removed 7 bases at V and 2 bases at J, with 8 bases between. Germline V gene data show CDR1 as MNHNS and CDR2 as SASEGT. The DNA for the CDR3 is TGTGCCAGCAAAGACAGAAACACTGAAGCTTTCTTT. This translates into CASKDRNTEAFF.

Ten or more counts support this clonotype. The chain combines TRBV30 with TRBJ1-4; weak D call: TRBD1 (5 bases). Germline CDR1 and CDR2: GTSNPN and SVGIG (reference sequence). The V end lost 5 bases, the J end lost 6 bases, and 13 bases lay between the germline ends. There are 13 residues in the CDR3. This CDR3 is CAWSTGADEKLFF. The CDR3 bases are TGTGCCTGGTCAACAGGTGCGGATGAAAAACTGTTTTTT. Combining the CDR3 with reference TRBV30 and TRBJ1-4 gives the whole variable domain SQTIHQWPATLVQPVGSPLSLECTVEGTSNPNLYWYRQAAGRGLQLLFYSVGIGQISSEVPQNLSASRPQDRQFILSSKKLLLSDSGFYLCAWSTGADEKLFFGSGTQLSVL.

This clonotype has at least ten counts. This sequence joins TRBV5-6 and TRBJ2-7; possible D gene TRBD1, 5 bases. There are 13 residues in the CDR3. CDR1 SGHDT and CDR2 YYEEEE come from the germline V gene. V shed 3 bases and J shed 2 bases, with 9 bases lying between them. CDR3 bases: TGTGCCAGCAGCTACAGGTCCCCCTACGAGCAGTACTTC. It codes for CASSYRSPYEQYF.

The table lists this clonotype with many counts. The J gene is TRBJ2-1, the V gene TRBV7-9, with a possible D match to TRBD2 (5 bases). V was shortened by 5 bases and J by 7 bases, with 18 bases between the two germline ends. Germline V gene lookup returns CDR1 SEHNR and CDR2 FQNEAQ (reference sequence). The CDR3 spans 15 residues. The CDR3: CASSGREQTRNEQFF. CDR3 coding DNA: TGTGCCAGCAGCGGTAGGGAGCAGACCCGAAATGAGCAGTTCTTC.

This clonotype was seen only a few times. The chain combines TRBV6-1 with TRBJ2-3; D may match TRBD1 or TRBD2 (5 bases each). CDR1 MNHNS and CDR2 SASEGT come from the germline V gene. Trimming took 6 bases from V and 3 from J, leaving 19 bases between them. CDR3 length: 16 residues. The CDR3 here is CASRSFGKGRTDTQYF. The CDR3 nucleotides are TGTGCCAGCAGGTCCTTCGGGAAGGGGCGGACAGATACGCAGTATTTT.

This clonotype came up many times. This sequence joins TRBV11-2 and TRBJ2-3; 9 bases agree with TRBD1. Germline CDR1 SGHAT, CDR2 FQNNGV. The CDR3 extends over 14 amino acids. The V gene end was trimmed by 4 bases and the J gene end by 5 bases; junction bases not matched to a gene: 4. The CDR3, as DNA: TGTGCCAGCAGCTGGACAGGGGCTTTAGATACGCAGTATTTT. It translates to CASSWTGALDTQYF.

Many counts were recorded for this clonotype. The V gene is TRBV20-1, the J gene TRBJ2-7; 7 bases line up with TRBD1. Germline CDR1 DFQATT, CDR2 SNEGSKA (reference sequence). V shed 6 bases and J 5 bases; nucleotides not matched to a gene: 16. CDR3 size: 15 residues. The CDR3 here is CSARDSYWGPHEQYF. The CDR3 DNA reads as TGCAGTGCCCGGGACAGTTATTGGGGACCGCACGAGCAGTACTTC.

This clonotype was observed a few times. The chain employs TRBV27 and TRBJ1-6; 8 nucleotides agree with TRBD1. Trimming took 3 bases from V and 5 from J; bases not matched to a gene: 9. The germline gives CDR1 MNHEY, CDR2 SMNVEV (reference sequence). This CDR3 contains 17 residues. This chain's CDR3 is CASSLTGATLNNSPLHF. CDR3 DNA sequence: TGTGCCAGCAGTTTGACAGGGGCGACCCTGAATAATTCACCCCTCCACTTT.